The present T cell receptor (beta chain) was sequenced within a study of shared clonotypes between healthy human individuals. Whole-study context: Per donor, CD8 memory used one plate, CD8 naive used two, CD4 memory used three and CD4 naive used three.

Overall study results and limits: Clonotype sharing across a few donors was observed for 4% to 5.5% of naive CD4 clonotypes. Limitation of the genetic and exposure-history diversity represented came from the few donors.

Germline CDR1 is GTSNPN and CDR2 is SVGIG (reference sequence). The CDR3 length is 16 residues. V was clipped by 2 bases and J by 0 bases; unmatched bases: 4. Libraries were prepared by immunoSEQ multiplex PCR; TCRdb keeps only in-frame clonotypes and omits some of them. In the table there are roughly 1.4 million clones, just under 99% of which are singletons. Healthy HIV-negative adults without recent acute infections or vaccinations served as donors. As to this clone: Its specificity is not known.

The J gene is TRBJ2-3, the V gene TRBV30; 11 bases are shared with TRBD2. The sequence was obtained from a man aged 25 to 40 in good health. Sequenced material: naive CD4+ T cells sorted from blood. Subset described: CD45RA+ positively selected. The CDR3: CAWSKGLAVSTDTQYF. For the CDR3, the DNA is TGTGCCTGGAGTAAGGGACTAGCGGTTAGCACAGATACGCAGTATTTT.